Following are 4 T cell receptor beta chains from one sample sequenced in a study of cytomegalovirus exposure and HLA in healthy donors. TCRdb keeps only in-frame clones here, not all; method: immunoSEQ multiplex PCR. The data contain roughly 150,000 clones, around four fifths of them singletons. Sequencing used PBMCs. The origin of the receptors is a man between 25 and 39 years old in good health and CMV-seropositive.

The J gene is TRBJ1-2, the V gene TRBV9, with D possibly being TRBD1 (6 bases). This CDR3 has 13 amino acids. CDR1 SGDLS and CDR2 YYNGEE come from the germline V gene. The V and J ends lost 3 bases and 3 bases respectively, with 9 bases between them. CDR3 coding DNA: TGTGCCAGCAGCGGATCAGGGGACTATGGCTACACCTTC. This codes for CASSGSGDYGYTF. Supplemented by reference TRBV9 and TRBJ1-2, the full variable domain reads DSGVTQTPKHLITATGQRVTLRCSPRSGDLSVYWYQQSLDQGLQFLIQYYNGEERAKGNILERFSAQQFPDLHSELNLSSLELGDSALYFCASSGSGDYGYTFGSGTRLTVV.

V gene TRBV6-5 combines with J gene TRBJ1-1, with TRBD1 identical over 9 bases. Trimming took 6 bases from V and 0 from J; bases not matched to a gene: 5. The CDR3 length is 15 residues. CDR1 MNHEY and CDR2 SVGAGI come from the germline V gene. The CDR3 is CASRFGQGMNTEAFF. Here the CDR3 DNA reads TGTGCCAGCAGATTCGGACAGGGGATGAACACTGAAGCTTTCTTT.

This clone was picked up a small number of times. The chain recombines TRBV6-5 with TRBJ2-7; D remains unclear. The germline gives CDR1 MNHEY, CDR2 SVGAGI. V lost 5 bases and J lost 5, with 10 bases in between. CDR3 length: 12 amino acids. The chain's CDR3 is CASSLFPDEQYF. The CDR3 region has the DNA TGTGCCAGCAGTCTCTTCCCGGACGAGCAGTACTTC.

V is TRBV18 and J is TRBJ2-1; possibly TRBD1 for D (5 bases). There are 14 residues in the CDR3. Germline V gene lookup returns CDR1 KGHSH and CDR2 LQKENI. Trimming removed 0 bases from V and 5 bases from J, with 8 bases in between. The CDR3 spells CASSPPWGDNEQFF. CDR3 nucleotides: TGTGCCAGCTCACCACCATGGGGCGACAATGAGCAGTTCTTC.